The 25 T cell receptor beta chains below come from one sample, sequenced in a study of cytomegalovirus exposure and HLA in healthy donors. PCR used 60 Vbeta primers and 13 Jbeta primers. The protocol was immunoSEQ multiplex PCR, while the TCRdb copy is restricted to in-frame clones and leaves out a portion. This sample has over 150,000 clones, with approximately 80% found just once. The specimen was PBMCs. The receptors derive from a man aged 30 to 45 in good health and CMV-seropositive.

V gene TRBV9 combines with J gene TRBJ2-3, with D possibly matching TRBD1 (5 bases). Between the trimmed V and J ends, which lost 1 base and 2 bases, there was a span of 17 bases. The germline V gene has CDR1 SGDLS and CDR2 YYNGEE. The CDR3 sequence is 17 residues long. The CDR3 region has the DNA TGTGCCAGCAGCGTAAAGGGGTGGGCTCCAAACACAGATACGCAGTATTTT. As protein: CASSVKGWAPNTDTQYF.

This clone was recorded a few times. The chain combines TRBV2 with TRBJ1-5; D unclear. The CDR3 has 13 residues. Germline loops: CDR1 SNHLY, CDR2 FYNNEI. Trimming stripped 7 bases from V and 4 bases from J, with 11 bases between. CDR3 sequence (DNA): TGTGCCAGCAAACGAACAGTTAATCAGCCCCAGCATTTT. Translated, it gives CASKRTVNQPQHF.

The chain recombines TRBV18 with TRBJ1-3; 7 nucleotides align to TRBD1. V shed 2 bases, J shed 0 bases, and the junction held 4 bases outside the gene matches. Germline CDR1 KGHSH, CDR2 LQKENI. CDR3 length: 16 residues. The CDR3: CASSPETGSSGNTIYF. The CDR3, as DNA: TGTGCCAGCTCACCAGAGACAGGGAGCTCTGGAAACACCATATATTTT. Combining the CDR3 with reference TRBV18 and TRBJ1-3 gives the whole variable domain NAGVMQNPRHLVRRRGQEARLRCSPMKGHSHVYWYRQLPEEGLKFMVYLQKENIIDESGMPKERFSAEFPKEGPSILRIQQVVRGDSAAYFCASSPETGSSGNTIYFGEGSWLTVV.

The J gene is TRBJ2-4, the V gene TRBV7-2, with no clear D. With 1 base removed from V and 0 bases from J, the gap between germline ends came to 4 bases. CDR1 is SGHTA and CDR2 is FQGNSA in the germline V gene. This CDR3 has 14 residues. DNA for the CDR3: TGTGCCAGCAGCTTAGGACTAGCCAAAAACATTCAGTACTTC. Translating it yields CASSLGLAKNIQYF. Full variable domain (missing parts from reference TRBV7-2 and TRBJ2-4): GAGVSQSPSNKVTEKGKDVELRCDPISGHTALYWYRQSLGQGLEFLIYFQGNSAPDKSGLPSDRFSAERTGGSVSTLTIQRTQQEDSAVYLCASSLGLAKNIQYFGAGTRLSVL.

V and J are TRBV18 and TRBJ1-6, with TRBD1 as a possible D gene (5 bases). The germline CDR1 and CDR2 sequences are KGHSH and LQKENI. V lost 2 bases and J 7 bases, leaving 9 bases between the germline ends. The CDR3 has 14 amino acids. This CDR3 reads CASSPSDRNSPLHF. The CDR3 DNA is TGTGCCAGCTCACCAAGCGACAGAAATTCACCCCTCCACTTT.

This chain joins TRBV18 and TRBJ2-5, with 8 bases matching TRBD2. This CDR3 is 15 amino acids long. V shed 0 bases and J 4 bases; nucleotides not matched to a gene: 4. Germline V gene sequence: CDR1 KGHSH, CDR2 LQKENI. Here the CDR3 reads CASSPPALAGETQYF. CDR3 DNA sequence: TGTGCCAGCTCACCACCGGCTCTAGCGGGAGAGACCCAGTACTTC.

The chain uses TRBV7-9 and TRBJ2-7; weak D call: TRBD1 (7 bases). V lost 1 base and J lost 2, with 15 bases in between. The CDR3 runs to 16 residues. Germline CDR1 reads SEHNR; CDR2 reads FQNEAQ (reference sequence). The CDR3 DNA is TGTGCCAGCAGCTTAGATGGAGGGGGCGACGCCTACGAGCAGTACTTC. Residues: CASSLDGGGDAYEQYF.

This chain connects TRBV4-1 to TRBJ2-2; perhaps TRBD2 as D (6 bases). The V and J ends lost 1 base and 4 bases respectively, with 10 bases between them. Germline loops: CDR1 MGHRA, CDR2 YSYEKL. This CDR3 contains 15 residues. The CDR3 DNA follows: TGCGCCAGCAGCCAAGGACTAGATTTCACCGGGGAGCTGTTTTTT. Its translation is CASSQGLDFTGELFF.

This clone appeared a single time. The chain has TRBV19 and TRBJ1-1; D gene uncertain. V gave up 5 bases and J gave up 1 base, with 5 bases separating them. Germline V gene data show CDR1 as LNHDA and CDR2 as SQIVND (reference sequence). CDR3 length: 12 residues. In DNA, the CDR3 is TGTGCCAGTAGTGAGAGGAACACTGAAGCTTTCTTT. Its protein product is CASSERNTEAFF. The variable domain in full, with the rest retrieved from reference TRBV19 and TRBJ1-1, is DGGITQSPKYLFRKEGQNVTLSCEQNLNHDAMYWYRQDPGQGLRLIYYSQIVNDFQKGDIAEGYSVSREKKESFPLTVTSAQKNPTAFYLCASSERNTEAFFGQGTRLTVV.

V usage is TRBV27 and J usage is TRBJ2-1; D might be TRBD1 (5 bases). Per the germline V gene, CDR1 is MNHEY and CDR2 is SMNVEV (reference sequence). The length of the CDR3 is 15 residues. V lost 7 bases to trimming and J lost 2 bases, with 15 bases between them. Written as DNA, the CDR3 is TGTGCCAGCACCCCGCTAGGGGCCACCTACAATGAGCAGTTCTTC. It codes for CASTPLGATYNEQFF.

The rearrangement links TRBV2 to TRBJ2-3; tentatively, D is TRBD2 (7 bases). The CDR3 spans 15 residues. CDR1 and CDR2 from the germline V gene are SNHLY and FYNNEI. V lost 3 bases and J 4 bases, leaving 14 bases between the germline ends. The CDR3 loop is CASSERGRVPDTQYF. The CDR3 DNA is TGTGCCAGCAGTGAGCGGGGGCGCGTCCCAGATACGCAGTATTTT.

CDR3 in amino acids: CASSFQVSTYEQYF. The CDR3 region has the DNA TGCGCCAGCAGCTTTCAAGTGAGTACCTACGAGCAGTACTTC. The rearrangement links TRBV5-1 to TRBJ2-7; D unresolved. In germline, CDR1 is SGHRS, CDR2 YFSETQ. Between the trimmed V and J ends, which lost 2 bases and 2 bases, there was a span of 11 bases. CDR3 length: 14 residues.

The chain combines TRBV7-2 with TRBJ2-3; 14 nucleotides agree with TRBD2. V trimming: 4 bases; J trimming: 3 bases; junction bases outside the gene matches: 12. The germline gives CDR1 SGHTA, CDR2 FQGNSA. This CDR3 is built from 19 residues. CDR3 in amino acids: CASSSPGLAGVGATDTQYF. The CDR3 DNA reads as TGTGCCAGCAGCTCCCCGGGACTAGCGGGAGTAGGAGCGACAGATACGCAGTATTTT.

This clone was detected a few times. This chain joins TRBV29-1 and TRBJ1-1; D ambiguous. The CDR3 loop spans 13 amino acids. The germline V and J ends were trimmed by 6 bases and 2 bases, with 13 bases remaining between them. Germline V lookup: CDR1 SQVTM, CDR2 ANQGSEA. In DNA form, the CDR3 reads TGCAGCGTGCGGACTGATAGAAACACTGAAGCTTTCTTT. It specifies CSVRTDRNTEAFF.

The rearrangement links TRBV5-1 to TRBJ1-2; 11 positions match TRBD1. The CDR3 runs to 14 residues. Per germline, CDR1 SGHRS and CDR2 YFSETQ. V was clipped by 4 bases and J by 8 bases; unmatched bases: 7. CDR3 in DNA: TGCGCCAGCAGCACCGGACAGGGGGCCGGAGGCTACACCTTC. Protein sequence: CASSTGQGAGGYTF.

The chain links TRBV27 to TRBJ2-1, with 11 nucleotides matching TRBD2. Germline V lookup: CDR1 MNHEY, CDR2 SMNVEV (reference sequence). This CDR3 comprises 19 residues. J was trimmed by 7 bases and V by 3 bases; bases with no gene match: 17. For the CDR3, the DNA is TGTGCCAGCAGTTTTCTTACACCCTCGACTAGCGGGATGGGGAATGAGCAGTTCTTC. Amino acid sequence: CASSFLTPSTSGMGNEQFF.

The chain links TRBV28 to TRBJ2-5; D possibly corresponds to TRBD2 (5 bases). V lost 3 bases and J 0 bases, leaving 14 bases between the germline ends. The V gene's germline CDR1 is MDHEN and CDR2 SYDVKM. This CDR3 contains 16 residues. The CDR3 sequence: CASSFRDPSHQETQYF. DNA for the CDR3: TGTGCCAGCAGTTTTCGGGATCCATCGCACCAAGAGACCCAGTACTTC.

The chain employs TRBV19 and TRBJ1-5, with D tentatively TRBD1 (5 bases). CDR1 is LNHDA and CDR2 is SQIVND in the germline V gene (reference sequence). The CDR3 covers 16 residues. V lost 4 bases and J 2 bases, leaving 15 bases between the germline ends. The CDR3 region has the DNA TGTGCCAGTAGTAGGGGACCCCAGCGGGGCAATCAGCCCCAGCATTTT. This codes for CASSRGPQRGNQPQHF.

The table lists this clone with a count of one. CDR3 DNA: TGCGCCAGCAGCTTGGGGCTAGTCACTGGCGAGCAGTACTTC. Encoded protein: CASSLGLVTGEQYF. The chain employs TRBV5-1 and TRBJ2-7; D is ambiguous. CDR3 length equals 14 residues. V lost 0 bases and J 6 bases, leaving 13 bases between the germline ends. Germline V gives CDR1 SGHRS, CDR2 YFSETQ.

V gene TRBV5-6 combines with J gene TRBJ2-5; 12 bases fit TRBD2. Per germline, CDR1 SGHDT and CDR2 YYEEEE. The CDR3 has 15 residues. V dropped 0 bases and J dropped 6; count of bases not matched to a gene: 3. The CDR3 reads CASSLGLAGVQTQYF. The CDR3 DNA follows: TGTGCCAGCAGCTTGGGACTAGCGGGAGTTCAGACCCAGTACTTC.

The V call is TRBV5-1, the J call TRBJ2-1; possibly TRBD2 for D (6 bases). V gave up 2 bases and J gave up 5 bases, with 11 bases separating them. The V gene's germline CDR1 is SGHRS and CDR2 YFSETQ. CDR3 size: 14 residues. The CDR3 is CASSFAGTNNEQFF. DNA for the CDR3: TGCGCCAGCAGCTTCGCGGGGACCAACAATGAGCAGTTCTTC.

The V gene is TRBV5-4, the J gene TRBJ1-4, with D perhaps matching TRBD1 (6 bases). Trimming took 3 bases from V and 8 from J, leaving 14 bases between them. The CDR3 contains 14 residues. Looked up from germline, CDR1 is SGHNT and CDR2 is YYREEE (reference sequence). CDR3 bases: TGTGCCAGCAGCTCGTTAGGACAGAGGGAAAAACTGTTTTTT. Translation gives CASSSLGQREKLFF.

The chain recombines TRBV29-1 with TRBJ1-2; TRBD1 agrees at 11 bases. Germline loops: CDR1 SQVTM, CDR2 ANQGSEA. The CDR3 runs to 12 residues. The V and J ends lost 7 bases and 7 bases, in that order; junction bases with no gene match: 5. CDR3 loop: CSAGGTGGGYTF. CDR3 DNA sequence: TGCAGCGCCGGCGGGACAGGGGGTGGCTACACCTTC.

The V call is TRBV7-9, the J call TRBJ2-1; TRBD2 agrees at 13 bases. Per the germline V gene, CDR1 is SEHNR and CDR2 is FQNEAQ (reference sequence). The CDR3 sequence is 18 residues long. V shed 4 bases and J 10 bases; nucleotides not matched to a gene: 16. The CDR3 region is CASSSGLAGAPIVGEQFF. CDR3 bases: TGTGCCAGCAGCTCAGGACTAGCGGGAGCCCCAATTGTAGGGGAGCAGTTCTTC.

This clone has just a few counts. The chain links TRBV9 to TRBJ2-2; 8 bases agree with TRBD1. In germline, CDR1 is SGDLS, CDR2 YYNGEE. V was pared by 1 base and J by 6 bases, with 2 bases of the junction left unmatched. This CDR3 has 14 amino acids. The DNA for the CDR3 is TGTGCCAGCAGCGTACAGGGGGCGTCCGGGGAGCTGTTTTTT. This encodes CASSVQGASGELFF.